These 27 T cell receptor beta chains share one sample of origin, sequenced in a study of T cells in Graves' hyperthyroidism and ophthalmopathy. What was amplified from RNA transcripts were TCR beta CDR3 regions. TCR CDR3 regions were first amplified by RT-PCR with HTBI primers. TCRdb used MiXCR to reprocess the multiplex PCR reads, holding one entry per CDR3 protein. Among nearly 600,000 distinct CDR3 sequences, approximately 14% were seen once, and the ten largest hold roughly 6.9%. Sequencing was performed on blood. These TCRs come from a woman between 18 and 29 years old with Graves' ophthalmopathy.

This clonotype was seen ten or more times. The rearrangement links TRBV29-1 to TRBJ2-1; D unclear. This CDR3 has 14 residues. The germline CDR1 and CDR2 sequences are SQVTM and ANQGSEA. Trimming took off 0 bases at V and 9 bases at J, with 15 bases between the two ends. The CDR3 DNA reads TGCAGCGTTGAAGATCGGTCCTCATTCGGTGAGCAGTTCTTC. This codes for CSVEDRSSFGEQFF.

This clonotype was counted at least ten times. Here the CDR3 reads CSARETGLETQYF. CDR3 in DNA: TGCAGTGCTAGAGAGACAGGGTTAGAGACCCAGTACTTC. The chain employs TRBV20-1 and TRBJ2-5; 7 bases fit TRBD1. This CDR3 comprises 13 residues. In germline, CDR1 is DFQATT, CDR2 SNEGSKA (reference sequence). V shed 0 bases, J shed 4 bases, and the junction held 2 bases outside the gene matches.

This clonotype turned up a few times. The CDR3 nucleotides read TGTGCCAGCACGGTAGCGGGGGAGGGCCGTGGGTCCTACAATGAGCAGTTCTTC. Residues: CASTVAGEGRGSYNEQFF. This chain links TRBV10-3 with TRBJ2-1; the match to TRBD2 covers 9 bases. Losses at the gene ends were 10 bases for V and 1 base for J; bases not matched to a gene: 17. Per germline, CDR1 ENHRY and CDR2 SYGVKD. The length of the CDR3 is 18 residues.

This clonotype was seen at least ten times. This chain links TRBV20-1 with TRBJ2-5; TRBD2 aligns across 10 bases. From germline, CDR1 is DFQATT and CDR2 SNEGSKA (reference sequence). The CDR3 covers 15 residues. V was pared by 0 bases and J by 5 bases, with 6 bases of the junction left unmatched. CDR3 sequence reads: CSAREASGSWETQYF. CDR3 nucleotide sequence: TGCAGTGCTAGAGAGGCTAGCGGGAGTTGGGAGACCCAGTACTTC.

V is TRBV20-1 and J is TRBJ2-7; 8 bases align to TRBD1. Germline lookup yields CDR1 DFQATT and CDR2 SNEGSKA (reference sequence). The CDR3 totals 14 residues. Trimming at V came to 6 bases and at J to 2 bases, leaving 9 bases not matched to a gene. CDR3 bases: TGCAGTGCCTCTCTGGGGACAGGTACCTACGAGCAGTACTTC. Translated, it gives CSASLGTGTYEQYF.

This clonotype was counted many times. The chain has TRBV3-1 and TRBJ2-2; D call uncertain. The germline CDR1 and CDR2 sequences are LGHDT and YNNKEL (reference sequence). Trimming cost V 1 base and J 5 bases, with 8 bases left between them. The CDR3 is 14 residues long. Here the CDR3 reads CASSQGLRTGELFF. The CDR3 region has the DNA TGTGCCAGCAGCCAAGGGTTGAGAACCGGGGAGCTGTTTTTT.

This clonotype was seen ten or more times. The chain joins TRBV28 to TRBJ2-1, with 9 bases fitting TRBD1. V shed 5 bases, J shed 0 bases, and the junction held 5 bases outside the gene matches. CDR3 length: 16 residues. In germline, CDR1 is MDHEN, CDR2 SYDVKM. The CDR3 spells CASSAQGARSYNEQFF. CDR3 DNA sequence: TGTGCCAGCAGTGCACAGGGGGCCCGCTCCTACAATGAGCAGTTCTTC.

The J gene is TRBJ2-7, the V gene TRBV9; 11 bases map to TRBD2. The CDR3 extends over 15 amino acids. CDR1 and CDR2 from the germline V gene are SGDLS and YYNGEE. V gave up 0 bases and J gave up 5 bases; unmatched junction bases: 4. CDR3 nucleotide sequence: TGTGCCAGCAGCGTAGAAGGTAGCGGGAGGGACGAGCAGTACTTC. This translates into CASSVEGSGRDEQYF. Supplemented by reference TRBV9 and TRBJ2-7, the full variable domain reads DSGVTQTPKHLITATGQRVTLRCSPRSGDLSVYWYQQSLDQGLQFLIQYYNGEERAKGNILERFSAQQFPDLHSELNLSSLELGDSALYFCASSVEGSGRDEQYFGPGTRLTVT.

The chain joins TRBV9 to TRBJ2-1; TRBD1 is a possible D gene (5 bases). The CDR3 consists of 15 residues. The V end lost 3 bases, the J end lost 10 bases, and 20 bases lay between the germline ends. From germline, CDR1 is SGDLS and CDR2 YYNGEE. DNA for the CDR3: TGTGCCAGCAGCGGGACCCCGACAGCGTCCTACGAGCAGTTCTTC. Protein sequence: CASSGTPTASYEQFF.

At least ten counts were recorded for this clonotype. The chain recombines TRBV28 with TRBJ1-5; D is undetermined. CDR1 and CDR2 from the germline V gene are MDHEN and SYDVKM. The V and J ends lost 4 bases and 0 bases respectively, with 10 bases between them. CDR3 length: 15 residues. CDR3 amino acids: CASSYGRISNQPQHF. The CDR3 nucleotides read TGTGCCAGCAGTTACGGAAGAATTAGCAATCAGCCCCAGCATTTT.

This rearrangement joins TRBV30 to TRBJ1-5; possible D gene TRBD1, 5 bases. Trimming took 5 bases from V and 11 from J, leaving 19 bases between them. Germline V gene data show CDR1 as GTSNPN and CDR2 as SVGIG (reference sequence). CDR3 length: 13 residues. CDR3 DNA: TGTGCCTGGTCGAAGACTCATACCAGGGCCCAGCATTTT. Translating it yields CAWSKTHTRAQHF.

The chain employs TRBV9 and TRBJ2-6, with 8 bases fitting TRBD2. The CDR3 has 17 residues. V gave up 0 bases and J gave up 0 bases; unmatched junction bases: 2. Germline V gene data show CDR1 as SGDLS and CDR2 as YYNGEE. The CDR3 reads CASSVVGTSSGANVLTF. CDR3 nucleotide sequence: TGTGCCAGCAGCGTAGTAGGGACTAGCTCTGGGGCCAACGTCCTGACTTTC. The whole variable domain, filled in from reference TRBV9 and TRBJ2-6, reads DSGVTQTPKHLITATGQRVTLRCSPRSGDLSVYWYQQSLDQGLQFLIQYYNGEERAKGNILERFSAQQFPDLHSELNLSSLELGDSALYFCASSVVGTSSGANVLTFGAGSRLTVL.

This clonotype occurred many times. CDR3 sequence reads: CAWSVTGYGYTF. CDR3 DNA sequence: TGTGCCTGGAGTGTAACGGGCTATGGCTACACCTTC. The chain has TRBV30 and TRBJ1-2; D remains ambiguous. The V gene lost 0 bases and the J gene lost 4 bases, with 6 bases spanning the gap. The CDR3 covers 12 residues. Germline CDR1 GTSNPN, CDR2 SVGIG (reference sequence).

The sample holds many counts of this clonotype. The rearrangement uses TRBV27 and TRBJ2-7; TRBD2 aligns across 11 bases. This CDR3 region has 15 residues. Germline CDR1 is MNHEY and CDR2 is SMNVEV (reference sequence). V trimming: 7 bases; J trimming: 4 bases; junction bases outside the gene matches: 9. This chain's CDR3 is CASTDGTSGSYEQYF. DNA of the CDR3: TGTGCCAGCACCGATGGAACTAGCGGGAGTTACGAGCAGTACTTC.

The J gene is TRBJ2-7, the V gene TRBV7-9; possible D gene TRBD2, 5 bases. From germline, CDR1 is SEHNR and CDR2 FQNEAQ (reference sequence). V was cut by 3 bases and J by 0 bases, with 15 bases left in between. This CDR3 contains 16 residues. CDR3 nucleotides: TGTGCCAGCAGCTTCTGGCCGACCGACTACTCCTACGAGCAGTACTTC. It encodes CASSFWPTDYSYEQYF.

This clonotype was counted many times. The rearrangement uses TRBV11-3 and TRBJ2-2; unclear D gene. CDR3 length: 19 amino acids. Germline V gives CDR1 SGHNT, CDR2 YENEEA. V was clipped by 0 bases and J by 1 base, with 18 bases between them. The CDR3 sequence: CASSLDGWVVPLNTGELFF. DNA for the CDR3: TGTGCCAGCAGCTTAGACGGATGGGTGGTTCCCTTGAACACCGGGGAGCTGTTTTTT.

This clonotype came up many times. The chain recombines TRBV7-9 with TRBJ2-4; 7 bases match TRBD2. This CDR3 is 17 amino acids long. V gave up 3 bases and J gave up 0 bases; unmatched junction bases: 8. Germline V gene sequence: CDR1 SEHNR, CDR2 FQNEAQ (reference sequence). DNA of the CDR3: TGTGCCAGCAGCTTGTACGGCGGGACTATAGCCAAAAACATTCAGTACTTC. The encoded protein is CASSLYGGTIAKNIQYF. The variable domain in full, with the rest retrieved from reference TRBV7-9 and TRBJ2-4, is DTGVSQNPRHKITKRGQNVTFRCDPISEHNRLYWYRQTLGQGPEFLTYFQNEAQLEKSRLLSDRFSAERPKGSFSTLEIQRTEQGDSAMYLCASSLYGGTIAKNIQYFGAGTRLSVL.

In this sample, this clonotype turned up many times. The chain uses TRBV7-9 and TRBJ2-1; 7 nucleotides match TRBD1. Trimming at V came to 4 bases and at J to 2 bases, leaving 5 bases not matched to a gene. The CDR3 is 15 amino acids. Germline V gives CDR1 SEHNR, CDR2 FQNEAQ (reference sequence). The CDR3 here is CASSSRGSPYNEQFF. CDR3 nucleotide sequence: TGTGCCAGCAGCTCCAGGGGGTCTCCCTACAATGAGCAGTTCTTC.

This clonotype was recorded at least ten times. This chain uses TRBV7-9 with TRBJ2-1; D is undetermined. Trimming took off 1 base at V and 3 bases at J, with 13 bases between the two ends. Germline CDR1 and CDR2: SEHNR and FQNEAQ (reference sequence). The CDR3 spans 16 residues. The CDR3 region has the DNA TGTGCCAGCAGCTTAGTGGTGGCACTCGGCTACAATGAGCAGTTCTTC. It translates to CASSLVVALGYNEQFF. The full variable domain, completed using reference TRBV7-9 and TRBJ2-1, is DTGVSQNPRHKITKRGQNVTFRCDPISEHNRLYWYRQTLGQGPEFLTYFQNEAQLEKSRLLSDRFSAERPKGSFSTLEIQRTEQGDSAMYLCASSLVVALGYNEQFFGPGTRLTVL.

This clonotype was recorded many times. The chain is built from TRBV3-1 and TRBJ1-6; weak D call: TRBD1 (5 bases). The CDR3 is made up of 15 amino acids. Germline values: CDR1 LGHDT, CDR2 YNNKEL (reference sequence). V gave up 7 bases and J gave up 7 bases, with 17 bases separating them. The CDR3 region has the DNA TGTGCCAGCACCACCTTGGGGGAGGGCAATTCACCCCTCCACTTT. Its protein product is CASTTLGEGNSPLHF.

This clonotype was counted at least ten times. This chain joins TRBV28 and TRBJ1-3; D might be TRBD1 (5 bases). The V gene's germline CDR1 is MDHEN and CDR2 SYDVKM. V gave up 3 bases and J gave up 4 bases, with 13 bases separating them. The CDR3 covers 15 residues. The CDR3 DNA sequence: TGTGCCAGCAGTTTTGAAACGGGGACCGGAAACACCATATATTTT. Amino acid sequence: CASSFETGTGNTIYF.

This clonotype was seen more than once but under ten times. The DNA of the CDR3 is TGTGCCATCAGTGAGTTCGGGGAAAAACTGTTTTTT. Translation: CAISEFGEKLFF. The gene calls are TRBV10-3 and TRBJ1-4; D ambiguous. Germline V CDR1 and CDR2: ENHRY, SYGVKD. This CDR3 has 12 amino acids. Trimming left V 1 base short and J 8 bases short, with 5 bases between.

The rearrangement uses TRBV18 and TRBJ2-7; TRBD2 is a possible D gene (5 bases). Germline V gives CDR1 KGHSH, CDR2 LQKENI. Trimming took off 4 bases at V and 4 bases at J, with 11 bases between the two ends. The CDR3 covers 13 residues. The CDR3 loop is CASSQEVIYEQYF. CDR3 in DNA: TGTGCCAGCTCACAGGAGGTTATATACGAGCAGTACTTC.

V is TRBV20-1 and J is TRBJ1-5; D is ambiguous. The CDR3 has 14 amino acids. Deletions cut 4 bases from V and 0 bases from J, with 10 bases between. Germline values: CDR1 DFQATT, CDR2 SNEGSKA (reference sequence). The DNA for the CDR3 is TGCAGTGCTACGAGTCGGAATAGCAATCAGCCCCAGCATTTT. Protein: CSATSRNSNQPQHF.

Ten or more counts support this clonotype. V usage is TRBV27 and J usage is TRBJ2-2; TRBD2 agrees at 8 bases. V lost 3 bases to trimming and J lost 4 bases; unmatched junction nucleotides: 10. This CDR3 has 17 amino acids. CDR1 MNHEY and CDR2 SMNVEV come from the germline V gene (reference sequence). The CDR3 loop is CASSLGFAGGSTGELFF. In DNA, the CDR3 is TGTGCCAGCAGTTTGGGGTTTGCGGGAGGAAGCACCGGGGAGCTGTTTTTT.

This clonotype was counted ten times or more. This chain connects TRBV2 to TRBJ2-2; D is ambiguous. V was cut by 7 bases and J by 7 bases, with 7 bases left in between. This CDR3 has 11 amino acids. The germline V gene has CDR1 SNHLY and CDR2 FYNNEI. CDR3 sequence reads: CASKADGELFF. CDR3 DNA: TGTGCCAGCAAGGCCGACGGGGAGCTGTTTTTT.

This clonotype was observed at least ten times. The rearrangement uses TRBV5-1 and TRBJ1-1; 7 nucleotides agree with TRBD1. Germline CDR1 is SGHRS and CDR2 is YFSETQ. The CDR3 has 15 amino acids. The junction had 2 bases not matched to a gene; V was cut back by 0 bases and J by 0 bases. The CDR3 nucleotides read TGCGCCAGCAGCTTGGTAGGGACAGTGAACACTGAAGCTTTCTTT. It specifies CASSLVGTVNTEAFF.